The entry below describes one T cell receptor beta chain. The antigen remains unidentified. The J segment lost 3 bases and the V segment lost 2 bases, leaving 16 bases of the junction unmatched. The germline gives CDR1 LGHNA, CDR2 YNFKEQ. The CDR3 runs 19 residues. The sample originates from a study of cytomegalovirus exposure and HLA in healthy donors. The study, taken as a whole, reports: Across all donors, roughly uniform sequencing depth was an assumption of the presence/absence analyses. Fewer N-insertions (relative to the roughly 730-donor mean) were reportedly seen in an Asian-associated ancestry cluster in a later analysis. Excluded: some indistinguishable V segments such as TRBV6-2 and TRBV6-3.

PCR was performed using 60 Vbeta and 13 Jbeta primers. In the original analysis: Per a later analysis, the number of unique TCR beta chains was roughly 83 million, of which 10 million to 11 million were shared. Repertoires were generated with immunoSEQ multiplex PCR, while TCRdb's copy carries only in-frame clones and drops some. The V and J calls and clone size come from that table; D and trimming were worked out from the DNA. The sample has 150,000 to 200,000 clones; roughly three quarters are singletons. What was sequenced was PBMCs. The clonotype comes from a woman aged 45-59 years in good health and CMV-seronegative. The genes are TRBV4-2 and TRBJ1-1, with 9 positions matching TRBD1. DNA of the CDR3: TGTGCCAGCAGCCAACTAACCTCCGGACAGGGGCTATTATACACTGAAGCTTTCTTT. It is translated as CASSQLTSGQGLLYTEAFF.